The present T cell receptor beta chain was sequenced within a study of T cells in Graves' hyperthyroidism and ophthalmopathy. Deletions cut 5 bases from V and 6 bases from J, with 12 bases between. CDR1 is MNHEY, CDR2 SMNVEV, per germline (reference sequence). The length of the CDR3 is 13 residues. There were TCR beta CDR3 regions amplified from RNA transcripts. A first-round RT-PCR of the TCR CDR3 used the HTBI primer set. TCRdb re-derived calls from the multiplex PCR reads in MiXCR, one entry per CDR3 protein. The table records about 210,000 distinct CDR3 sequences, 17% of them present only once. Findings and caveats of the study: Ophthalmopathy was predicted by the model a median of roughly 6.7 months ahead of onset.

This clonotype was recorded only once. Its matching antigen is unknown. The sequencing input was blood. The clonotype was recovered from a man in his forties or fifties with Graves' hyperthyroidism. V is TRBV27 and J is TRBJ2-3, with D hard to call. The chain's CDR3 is CASSHTPPDTQYF. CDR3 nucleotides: TGTGCCAGCAGTCATACCCCCCCCGATACGCAGTATTTT.